This entry describes one T cell receptor beta chain. The data were obtained in a study of blood T cell repertoires in COVID-19. For the study at large: Material from acute and convalescent COVID-19 was sourced from the United States, Italy and Spain. The analysed material was cDNA or gDNA that came from T cells, B-cell-depleted T cells, or PBMCs.

In the authors' workflow: Estimation of nucleated cell counts was performed using reference gene primer amplification. Sequencing was performed with immunoSEQ multiplex PCR; in TCRdb, only in-frame clones are kept and a portion is missing. V and J calls and clone size are copied from that table; D and trimming were computed from the DNA. Counted here are approximately 5,000 clones, approximately 80% occurring once; the ten biggest clones make up under 15%. CDR3 length: 16 residues. The V and J ends lost 3 bases and 4 bases respectively, with 18 bases between them. Germline-derived CDR1 and CDR2 are SNHLY and FYNNEI.

Sample: peripheral blood. The receptor's source is an older man with active COVID-19. The chain carries TRBV2 and TRBJ2-5; D may be TRBD1 (5 bases). The CDR3 is CASSEGLFPEAETQYF. DNA for the CDR3: TGTGCCAGCAGTGAGGGGCTTTTCCCTGAAGCAGAGACCCAGTACTTC.